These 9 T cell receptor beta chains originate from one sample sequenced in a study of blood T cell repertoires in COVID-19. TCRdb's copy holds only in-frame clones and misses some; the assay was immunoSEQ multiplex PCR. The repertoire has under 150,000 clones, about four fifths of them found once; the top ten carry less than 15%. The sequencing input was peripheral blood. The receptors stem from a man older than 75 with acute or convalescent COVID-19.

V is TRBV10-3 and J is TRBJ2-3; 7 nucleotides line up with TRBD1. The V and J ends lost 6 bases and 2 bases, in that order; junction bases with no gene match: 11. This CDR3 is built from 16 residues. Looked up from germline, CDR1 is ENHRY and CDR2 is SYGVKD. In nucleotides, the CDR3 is TGTGCCATCAGGACGGGGACAGAGGGGCCCACAGATACGCAGTATTTT. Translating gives CAIRTGTEGPTDTQYF.

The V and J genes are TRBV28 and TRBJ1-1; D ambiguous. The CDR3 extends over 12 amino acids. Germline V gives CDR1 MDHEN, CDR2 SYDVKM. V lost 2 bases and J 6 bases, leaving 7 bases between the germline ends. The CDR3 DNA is TGTGCCAGCAGTTTAGAGAAGCCTGAAGCTTTCTTT. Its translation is CASSLEKPEAFF.

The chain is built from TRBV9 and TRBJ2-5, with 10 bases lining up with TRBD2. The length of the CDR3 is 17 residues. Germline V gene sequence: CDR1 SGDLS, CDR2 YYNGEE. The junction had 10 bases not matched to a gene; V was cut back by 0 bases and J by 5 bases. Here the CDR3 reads CASSVGSGGARGETQYF. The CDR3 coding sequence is TGTGCCAGCAGCGTAGGAAGCGGGGGGGCCCGTGGGGAGACCCAGTACTTC.

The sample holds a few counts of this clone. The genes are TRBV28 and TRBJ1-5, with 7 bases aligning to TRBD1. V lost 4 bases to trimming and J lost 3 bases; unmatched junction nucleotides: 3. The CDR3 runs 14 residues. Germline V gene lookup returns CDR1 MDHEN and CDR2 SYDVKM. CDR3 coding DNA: TGTGCCAGCAGTTCGGACAGGACCAATCAGCCCCAGCATTTT. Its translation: CASSSDRTNQPQHF.

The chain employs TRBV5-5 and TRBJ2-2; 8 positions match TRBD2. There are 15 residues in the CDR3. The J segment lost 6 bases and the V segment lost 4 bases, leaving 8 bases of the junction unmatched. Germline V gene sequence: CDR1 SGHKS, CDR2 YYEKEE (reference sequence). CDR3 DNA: TGTGCCAGCAGCCCCGGGGGGGCAGTCCCCGGGGAGCTGTTTTTT. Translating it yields CASSPGGAVPGELFF. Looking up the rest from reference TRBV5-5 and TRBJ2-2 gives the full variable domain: DAGVTQSPTHLIKTRGQQVTLRCSPISGHKSVSWYQQVLGQGPQFIFQYYEKEERGRGNFPDRFSARQFPNYSSELNVNALLLGDSALYLCASSPGGAVPGELFFGEGSRLTVL.

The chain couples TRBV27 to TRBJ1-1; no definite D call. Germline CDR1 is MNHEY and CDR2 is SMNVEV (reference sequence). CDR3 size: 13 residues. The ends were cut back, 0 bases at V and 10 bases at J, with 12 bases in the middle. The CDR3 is CASSLSGQNRAFF. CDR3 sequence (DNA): TGTGCCAGCAGTTTATCCGGCCAAAACAGAGCTTTCTTT.

The CDR3 loop is CASSRRVAETQYF. The CDR3 DNA is TGTGCCAGCTCCCGCAGGGTGGCGGAGACCCAGTACTTC. The V and J genes are TRBV7-8 and TRBJ2-5; D perhaps matches TRBD1 (5 bases). The CDR3 is 13 amino acids. Per germline, CDR1 SGHVS and CDR2 FQNEAQ. The V end lost 8 bases, the J end lost 5 bases, and 15 bases lay between the germline ends.

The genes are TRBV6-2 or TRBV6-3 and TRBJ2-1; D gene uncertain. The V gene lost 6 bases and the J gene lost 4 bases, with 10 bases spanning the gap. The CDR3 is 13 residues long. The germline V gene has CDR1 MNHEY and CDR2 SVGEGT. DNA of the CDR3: TGTGCCAGCAGCCCCGCAGGTTACAATGAGCAGTTCTTC. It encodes CASSPAGYNEQFF.

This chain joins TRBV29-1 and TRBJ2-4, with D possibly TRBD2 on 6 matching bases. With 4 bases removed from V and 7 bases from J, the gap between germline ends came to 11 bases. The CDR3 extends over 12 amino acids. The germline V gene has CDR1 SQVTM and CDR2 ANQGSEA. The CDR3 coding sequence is TGCAGCGTTGGGTCCGGAGGGAACATTCAGTACTTC. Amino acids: CSVGSGGNIQYF.